The entry that follows covers one T cell receptor (beta chain) sequence. This entry comes from a study of blood T cell repertoires in COVID-19. At the level of the study: The United States, Italy and Spain provided the acute and convalescent COVID-19 samples.

The CDR3 runs 15 residues. Germline V gene lookup returns CDR1 LNHDA and CDR2 SQIVND (reference sequence). The ends were cut back, 6 bases at V and 7 bases at J, with 16 bases in the middle. The table came from immunoSEQ multiplex PCR; TCRdb's copy has only in-frame clones and leaves some out. The sample holds 240,000 or so clones, more than 75% seen once. Input material: peripheral blood. The rearrangement uses TRBV19 and TRBJ1-6; D may be TRBD1 (6 bases). The sequence was obtained from a woman in her seventies with active or convalescent COVID-19. CDR3 DNA sequence: TGTGCCAGTAGGGCAGGAAGGACAGAGAATTCACCCCTCCACTTT. Translation gives CASRAGRTENSPLHF.